This TCR beta chain was obtained from a study of blood T cell repertoires in COVID-19. Looking at the study overall: The cDNA or gDNA used as material had been derived from T cells, B-cell-depleted T cells, or PBMCs.

This clone was recorded only once. Per the germline V gene, CDR1 is SGHRS and CDR2 is YFSETQ. CDR3 size: 15 residues. J was trimmed by 10 bases and V by 4 bases; bases with no gene match: 12. Authors' methods: Estimation of nucleated cell counts was performed using reference gene primer amplification. Only in-frame clones appear in the TCRdb table, and some are missing; sequencing was by immunoSEQ multiplex PCR. The V and J calls and the clone size are those of that table, but D and trimming were determined from the DNA. Among some 150,000 clones listed, 70% to 90% were seen once. Sample: peripheral blood. This TCR was sampled from a woman in her sixties or seventies with acute or convalescent COVID-19. The V gene is TRBV5-1, the J gene TRBJ1-2; 11 positions match TRBD1. Here the CDR3 reads CASSPTGTGGGDYTF. CDR3 nucleotides: TGCGCCAGCAGCCCCACCGGGACAGGGGGTGGTGACTACACCTTC.